This TCR beta chain was sequenced in a study of blood T cell repertoires in COVID-19 (dated by TCRdb to about 2020). Notes on the research overall: Samples covering the acute and convalescent phases of COVID-19 were provided by collaborators in the United States, Italy and Spain. The material from the prospective study consisted of cDNA or gDNA derived from T cells, B-cell-depleted T cells, or PBMCs. Deeply sampled blood TCRbeta repertoires from subjects exposed to, actively infected with, or recovered from COVID-19 were included in the dataset. The repertoires were made available in a free public database intended to serve as a resource for research on the immune response to SARS-CoV-2. Samples were obtained from the ongoing ImmuneRACE study (first 160 participants) and from about 1,300 subjects provided by 6 global collaborators. Nearly every sample came with metadata listing a de-identified subject ID, COVID-19 status, age in years and sex. Where HLA class I and class II types were available, the types were taken from metadata supplied by the sample provider, not from assay-based typing.

Enrolling through a virtual design, the prospective study's participants ranged in age from about 18 to 89 years and lived across about two dozen United States geographic areas. In the prospective study, participants were assigned to cohorts based on the clinical history participants reported in a screening survey and a study questionnaire. Recovered participants in ImmuneRACE Cohort 3 were defined as having two consecutive negative NP/OP PCR tests, clearance from a healthcare professional, or resolution of symptoms. Each participant in the prospective study had whole blood, serum and a nasopharyngeal or oropharyngeal swab collected by mobile phlebotomists. Additional blood draws and questionnaires over a 2-month period could optionally be provided by prospective study participants. Before DNA extraction, prospective study blood samples were shipped either frozen or at room temperature. TCRbeta CDR3 regions were amplified from genomic DNA by means of the immunoSEQ Assay, a bias-controlled multiplex PCR. In the paper's pipeline: Within the assay, amplification of reference gene primers was used to estimate how many nucleated cells each sample contained. To quantify the absolute abundance of each unique TCRbeta CDR3 rearrangement, sequence reads were collapsed and filtered. Productive Simpson clonality was computed per sample as the square root of Simpson's diversity index over productive rearrangements. The table comes from immuneACCESS by way of TCRdb, which keeps in-frame sequences with V and J called. Part of the clones is missing from these tables; in studies checked, under half for an unresolved V gene and the rest for unknown reasons. V, J and clone size are taken as reported in that table, and D and trimming were inferred from the DNA itself. The sample includes some 300,000 clones, with 75% to 90% observed a single time. Jointly, the top ten make up approximately 8.8% of the sample.

The CDR3 starts with the cysteine, ends with the phenylalanine, and has 14 residues. Only CDR3 DNA is held: 42 bases, read in frame from base 1. The germline V gene supplies CDR1 SGHTA and CDR2 FQGNSA. V and J lose 4 bases and 8 bases, and a span of 14 bases separates them. Findings and caveats that apply to the study as a whole: How much clinical and demographic metadata was included differed by source and by participant, and the metadata was provided uncurated.

Worth noting for this clone: Its antigen specificity is not known. No base-level quality is on record; no much larger clone is a single base apart.

Recombination joined TRBV7-2 with TRBJ1-4; TRBD1 might be the D gene, on 5 matching bases. The receptor's source is a woman aged 35 to 49 who had recovered from COVID-19. The sequencing sample was made of PBMCs or T cells enriched from blood (not recorded which). The nucleotide sequence is given as TGTGCCAGCAGCTCTCGACAGTTGGGAGAAAAACTGTTTTTT. It codes for CASSSRQLGEKLFF.